The 12 T cell receptor beta chains listed next were all sequenced from one sample in a study of beta chain features in type 1 diabetes. The isolated RNA, all of it, was reverse transcribed, so expressed TCRB transcripts were what got sequenced. Some clones are missing from TCRdb's copy, which holds only in-frame ones; the method was immunoSEQ multiplex PCR. Found here are 900,000 or so clones, about 17% of them singletons; the top ten hold 0.023%. Material for sequencing was naive CD4+ T cells from blood. All receptors derive from a woman aged 18-30 years in good health.

Only a few counts were recorded for this clone. This rearrangement joins TRBV5-6 to TRBJ2-4; D is possibly TRBD2 (6 bases). The CDR3 loop spans 15 amino acids. Germline lookup yields CDR1 SGHDT and CDR2 YYEEEE. Deletions cut 4 bases from V and 7 bases from J, with 18 bases between. For the CDR3, the DNA is TGTGCCAGCAGCCCCGGGCCGATGGGAGGCAACATTCAGTACTTC. Translating gives CASSPGPMGGNIQYF.

The sample holds a few counts of this clone. The V gene is TRBV11-2, the J gene TRBJ2-4; no firm D call. The germline V gene encodes CDR1 SGHAT and CDR2 FQNNGV. The V gene lost 7 bases and the J gene lost 3 bases, with 13 bases spanning the gap. The CDR3 extends over 14 amino acids. In DNA, the CDR3 is TGTGCCAGCAAATCCCTAGAGCGCAAAAACATTCAGTACTTC. It is translated as CASKSLERKNIQYF.

This clone turned up a few times. The V and J genes are TRBV7-3 and TRBJ2-1; TRBD2 aligns across 14 bases. Unmatched junction bases numbered 14, after V lost 1 base and J lost 6 bases. The germline gives CDR1 SGHTA, CDR2 FQGTGA. The length of the CDR3 is 20 residues. CDR3 sequence (DNA): TGTGCCAGCAGCTTAATCCCCGGACTAGCGGGAGGACGTGGTGTCAATGAGCAGTTCTTC. This translates into CASSLIPGLAGGRGVNEQFF.

The V gene is TRBV28, the J gene TRBJ1-3; D remains unclear. This CDR3 is 15 amino acids long. Trimming shortened V by 5 bases and J by 0 bases, and 11 bases separated the two germline ends. CDR1 MDHEN and CDR2 SYDVKM come from the germline V gene. The CDR3 spells CASSPPGLSGNTIYF. CDR3 bases: TGTGCCAGCAGTCCTCCGGGCCTCTCTGGAAACACCATATATTTT.

V and J are TRBV4-3 and TRBJ1-2; TRBD1 is a possible D gene (5 bases). Trimming shortened V by 0 bases and J by 4 bases, and 21 bases separated the two germline ends. This CDR3 region has 18 residues. Germline CDR1 reads LGHNA; CDR2 reads YSLEER. The CDR3, as DNA: TGCGCCAGCAGCCAAGAGTCGGCCTTGATGGGACGGACCTATGGCTACACCTTC. Its protein product is CASSQESALMGRTYGYTF.

The chain has TRBV19 and TRBJ2-1; 11 bases are shared with TRBD2. The CDR3 spans 15 residues. CDR1 is LNHDA, CDR2 SQIVND, per germline (reference sequence). Trimming at V came to 1 base and at J to 6 bases, leaving 2 bases not matched to a gene. Here the CDR3 DNA reads TGTGCCAGTAGTATAGGAACTAGCGGGAGCAATGAGCAGTTCTTC. It encodes CASSIGTSGSNEQFF. The whole variable domain, filled in from reference TRBV19 and TRBJ2-1, reads DGGITQSPKYLFRKEGQNVTLSCEQNLNHDAMYWYRQDPGQGLRLIYYSQIVNDFQKGDIAEGYSVSREKKESFPLTVTSAQKNPTAFYLCASSIGTSGSNEQFFGPGTRLTVL.

This clone was detected a few times. The rearrangement joins TRBV19 to TRBJ2-2; D is tentatively TRBD1 or TRBD2 (5 bases each). This CDR3 contains 17 residues. With 5 bases removed from V and 4 bases from J, the gap between germline ends came to 20 bases. Germline V lookup: CDR1 LNHDA, CDR2 SQIVND (reference sequence). CDR3 loop: CASSPGPGRLGTGELFF. CDR3 nucleotide sequence: TGTGCCAGTAGTCCGGGGCCGGGGCGCCTGGGCACCGGGGAGCTGTTTTTT.

This clone was counted between two and nine times. This chain uses TRBV28 with TRBJ1-2; D not resolved. In germline, CDR1 is MDHEN, CDR2 SYDVKM. The CDR3 contains 16 residues. V was shortened by 6 bases and J by 4 bases, with 21 bases between the two germline ends. CDR3 amino acids: CASSLTNRAALYGYTF. The CDR3 DNA sequence: TGTGCCAGCAGCCTCACGAACCGAGCGGCTCTCTATGGCTACACCTTC.

For this clone: The same CDR3 is also encoded by other DNA sequences in this sample. The chain carries TRBV9 and TRBJ1-1; D is ambiguous. The CDR3 is 13 amino acids. V lost 4 bases and J lost 1, with 8 bases in between. Per germline, CDR1 SGDLS and CDR2 YYNGEE. The CDR3 is CASSPRENTEAFF. In DNA, the CDR3 is TGTGCCAGCAGCCCGAGAGAGAACACTGAAGCTTTCTTT. The full variable domain, with the rest looked up from reference TRBV9 and TRBJ1-1, is DSGVTQTPKHLITATGQRVTLRCSPRSGDLSVYWYQQSLDQGLQFLIQYYNGEERAKGNILERFSAQQFPDLHSELNLSSLELGDSALYFCASSPRENTEAFFGQGTRLTVV.

V is TRBV4-3 and J is TRBJ2-3; D not resolved. This CDR3 comprises 15 residues. The V end was cut by 0 bases, the J end by 6 bases, with 13 bases between. Germline V CDR1 and CDR2: LGHNA, YSLEER. CDR3: CASSQEFLTGDTQYF. The CDR3 DNA sequence: TGCGCCAGCAGCCAAGAATTCCTAACTGGGGATACGCAGTATTTT.

This clone was counted between two and nine times. The chain combines TRBV19 with TRBJ1-5; 7 positions agree with TRBD1. The CDR3 loop spans 13 amino acids. V shed 8 bases, J shed 3 bases, and the junction held 4 bases outside the gene matches. Germline CDR1 and CDR2: LNHDA and SQIVND (reference sequence). CDR3: CASRGQLNQPQHF. In DNA, the CDR3 is TGTGCCAGTCGGGGACAGCTCAATCAGCCCCAGCATTTT.

The gene calls are TRBV13 and TRBJ2-7; weak D call: TRBD2 (5 bases). This CDR3 is built from 14 residues. Germline V lookup: CDR1 PRHDT, CDR2 FYEKMQ (reference sequence). The V end was cut by 5 bases, the J end by 2 bases, with 13 bases between. In DNA form, the CDR3 reads TGTGCCAGCAGCAGGATCGGGGAGACCTACGAGCAGTACTTC. Translated: CASSRIGETYEQYF. The full variable domain, rest sourced from reference TRBV13 and TRBJ2-7, is AAGVIQSPRHLIKEKRETATLKCYPIPRHDTVYWYQQGPGQDPQFLISFYEKMQSDKGSIPDRFSAQQFSDYHSELNMSSLELGDSALYFCASSRIGETYEQYFGPGTRLTVT.